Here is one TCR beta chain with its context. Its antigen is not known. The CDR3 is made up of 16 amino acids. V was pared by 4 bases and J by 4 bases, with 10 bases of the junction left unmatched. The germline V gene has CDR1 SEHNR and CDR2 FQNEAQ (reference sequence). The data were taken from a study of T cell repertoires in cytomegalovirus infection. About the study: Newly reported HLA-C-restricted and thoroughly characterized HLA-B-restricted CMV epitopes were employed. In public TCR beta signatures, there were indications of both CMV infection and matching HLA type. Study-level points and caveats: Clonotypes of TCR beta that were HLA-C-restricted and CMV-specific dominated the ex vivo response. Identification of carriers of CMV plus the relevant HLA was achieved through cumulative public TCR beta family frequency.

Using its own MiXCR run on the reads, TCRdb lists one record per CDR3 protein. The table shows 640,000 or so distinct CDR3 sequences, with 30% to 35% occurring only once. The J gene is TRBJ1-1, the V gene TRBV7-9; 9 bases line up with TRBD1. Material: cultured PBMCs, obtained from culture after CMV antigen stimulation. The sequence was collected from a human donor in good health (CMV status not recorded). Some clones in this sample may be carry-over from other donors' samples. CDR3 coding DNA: TGTGCCAGCAGCTCGAGAGGGACAGGGAGCCCCACTGAAGCTTTCTTT. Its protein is CASSSRGTGSPTEAFF. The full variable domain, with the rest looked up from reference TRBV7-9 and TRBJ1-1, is DTGVSQNPRHKITKRGQNVTFRCDPISEHNRLYWYRQTLGQGPEFLTYFQNEAQLEKSRLLSDRFSAERPKGSFSTLEIQRTEQGDSAMYLCASSSRGTGSPTEAFFGQGTRLTVV.